This T cell receptor beta chain was sequenced for a study of blood T cell repertoires in COVID-19 (dated by TCRdb to the early 2020s). For the wider study: The collaborator samples originated in the United States, Italy and Spain and spanned the acute and convalescent phases of COVID-19. The dataset comprised deeply sampled blood TCRbeta repertoires from subjects exposed to, actively infected with, or recovered from COVID-19. Where available, HLA class I and class II types were taken from metadata supplied by the sample provider and were not determined by assay-based typing. Nearly every sample came with metadata listing a de-identified subject ID, COVID-19 status, age in years and sex. The samples were drawn from two sources: the first 160 participants of the ongoing ImmuneRACE study, and 1,254 subjects contributed by 6 global collaborators. A freely available public database, intended as a resource for researchers studying the immune response to SARS-CoV-2, is where the repertoires were released. The prospective study material was composed of cDNA or gDNA derived from T cells, B-cell-depleted T cells, or PBMCs.

What the study reported, not specific to this receptor: How much clinical and demographic metadata was included differed by source and by participant, and the metadata was provided uncurated.

TCRbeta CDR3 regions were amplified from genomic DNA by means of the immunoSEQ Assay, a bias-controlled multiplex PCR. As for how the authors treated the data: Nucleated cell counts per sample were estimated from amplification of reference gene primers within the assay. To quantify the absolute abundance of each unique TCRbeta CDR3 rearrangement, sequence reads were collapsed and filtered. For each sample, productive Simpson clonality was calculated as the square root of Simpson's diversity index over productive rearrangements. TCRdb mirrors the immuneACCESS table, restricted to in-frame sequences. Some clones are absent from its copies; in checked studies, under half trace to an unresolved V gene, and the reason for the others is unknown. The V and J calls and the clone size are those of that table, but D and trimming were determined from the DNA. For this sample there are 84,000 or so clones; roughly 80% appear just once. The leading ten clones occupy roughly 53% of the sample.

As regards this clone: Its antigen is not yet known. The input lacks base qualities; no much larger clone sits a single base away.

Each collaborating institution followed its own protocols to collect whole blood in K2EDTA tubes. Collaborator samples were shipped for TCRbeta analysis as frozen whole blood, isolated PBMCs, or DNA extracted from either sample type. The junction carries 9 bases between V and J, which are trimmed by 6 bases and 1 base respectively. The CDR3 starts with the cysteine, ends with the phenylalanine, and has 13 residues. Solely the CDR3 DNA is kept, with 39 bases framed from the first base. CDR1 and CDR2 (SNHLY, FYNNEI) derive from the germline V gene. The receptor was isolated from a human donor in a cohort sampled during active COVID-19. Here the chain combines TRBV2 and TRBJ1-1; TRBD1 is perhaps the D gene, given 6 matching bases. Material for sequencing was peripheral blood. The encoded CDR3 is CASRGQPNTEAFF. The DNA reads as follows: TGTGCCAGCAGAGGACAGCCGAACACTGAAGCTTTCTTT.